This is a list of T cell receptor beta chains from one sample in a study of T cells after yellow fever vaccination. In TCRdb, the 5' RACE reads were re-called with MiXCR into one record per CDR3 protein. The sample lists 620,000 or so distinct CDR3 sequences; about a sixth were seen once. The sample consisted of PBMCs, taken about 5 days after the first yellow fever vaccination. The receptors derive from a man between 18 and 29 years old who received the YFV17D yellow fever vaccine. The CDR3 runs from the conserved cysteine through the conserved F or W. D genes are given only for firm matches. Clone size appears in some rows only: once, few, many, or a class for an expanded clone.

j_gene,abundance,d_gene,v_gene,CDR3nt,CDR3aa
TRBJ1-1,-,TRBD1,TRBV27,TGTGCCAGCAGTATAACCGGGACAGGGGGCTCTGAAGCTTTCTTT,CASSITGTGGSEAFF
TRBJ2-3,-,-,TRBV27,TGTGCCAGCAGCTCAGGGGCTACTAGCACAGATACGCAGTATTTT,CASSSGATSTDTQYF
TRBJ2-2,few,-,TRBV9,TGTGCCAGCAGCTCAACAGGGACGGTCACCGGGGAGCTGTTTTTT,CASSSTGTVTGELFF
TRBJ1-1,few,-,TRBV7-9,TGTGCCAGCAGCGTCAGGGGCGTACCACCCATGAACACTGAAGCTTTCTTT,CASSVRGVPPMNTEAFF
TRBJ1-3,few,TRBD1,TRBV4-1,TGCGCCAGCAGCCAGGCGACCGCGGGACAGGGACGAAACACCATATATTTT,CASSQATAGQGRNTIYF
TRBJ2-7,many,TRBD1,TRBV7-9,TGTGCCAGCAGCTCAAGAAGGGACAGGGGGCGTCGGGAGCAGTACTTC,CASSSRRDRGRREQYF
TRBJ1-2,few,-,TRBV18,TGTGCCAGCTCACCACCGGTGCAGGAGAATGGCTACACCTTC,CASSPPVQENGYTF
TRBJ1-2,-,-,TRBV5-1,TGCGCCAGCAGCTTTCGTCGCAGGGAAATTGATGGCTACACCTTC,CASSFRRREIDGYTF
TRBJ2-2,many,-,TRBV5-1,TGCGCCAGCGGGCAGGGTCTCGACACCGGGGAGCTGTTTTTT,CASGQGLDTGELFF
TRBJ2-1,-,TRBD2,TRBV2,TGTGCCAGCCTCGGAGGGTGGAGCGGGAAGGATGAGCAGTTCTTC,CASLGGWSGKDEQFF
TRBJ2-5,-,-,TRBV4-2,TGTGCCAGCAGCCAAGGGGGGGCCCAAGAGACCCAGTACTTC,CASSQGGAQETQYF
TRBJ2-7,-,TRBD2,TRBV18,TGTGCCAGCTCACCACCCCGAGCTATCGGACTAGCTTTCCACGAGCAGTACTTC,CASSPPRAIGLAFHEQYF
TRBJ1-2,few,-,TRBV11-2,TGTGCCAGCAGCTTCGTCAGATACTATGGCTACACCTTC,CASSFVRYYGYTF
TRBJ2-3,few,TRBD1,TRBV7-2,TGTGCCAGCAGCTTAGTATTAGGGGGCCCAGATACGCAGTATTTT,CASSLVLGGPDTQYF
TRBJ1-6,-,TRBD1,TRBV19,TGTGCCAGTAGTAAACGGCCGGGACAGGGAAGTTCACCCCTCCACTTT,CASSKRPGQGSSPLHF
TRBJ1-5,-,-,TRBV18,TGTGCCAGCTCACCACCGTGGCAGGGCCCATATAGCAATCAGCCCCAGCATTTT,CASSPPWQGPYSNQPQHF
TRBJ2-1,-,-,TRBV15,TGTGCCACCAGCAGAGATTTCCAGTACGAGCAGTTCTTC,CATSRDFQYEQFF
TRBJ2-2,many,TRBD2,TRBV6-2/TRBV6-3,TGTGCCAGCAGTACGGGACTAGCGGACACCGGGGAGCTGTTTTTT,CASSTGLADTGELFF
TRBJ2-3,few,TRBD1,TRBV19,TGTGCCAGTAGTGAAGGACGGGGACGAGGGGGCCGCGCGCTTACAGATACGCAGTATTTT,CASSEGRGRGGRALTDTQYF
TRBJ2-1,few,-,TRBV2,TGTGCCAGCACCAAAGGGGCTAGCTGGGACAATGAGCAGTTCTTC,CASTKGASWDNEQFF
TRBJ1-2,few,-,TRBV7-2,TGTGCCAGCAGCCCCCCCGGGATCCGAGACTATGGCTACACCTTC,CASSPPGIRDYGYTF
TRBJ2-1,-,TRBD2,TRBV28,TGTGCCAGCACGGGGACTAGCGGGGGTTATGAGCAGTTCTTC,CASTGTSGGYEQFF
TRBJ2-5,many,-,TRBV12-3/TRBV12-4,TGTGCCAGCAGCTCTGGGGAGACCCAGTACTTC,CASSSGETQYF
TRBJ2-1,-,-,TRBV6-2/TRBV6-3,TGTGCCAGCAGTTACTCGTGGAGTGAGCAGTTCTTC,CASSYSWSEQFF